The 11 T cell receptor beta chains given below trace back to one sample, sequenced in a study of T cells in Graves' hyperthyroidism and ophthalmopathy (dated by TCRdb to about 2019). The protocol used for the library was multiplex PCR. This sample was sequenced with an Illumina HiSeq 2000. Amplification of TCR beta CDR3 regions was carried out from RNA transcripts. The TCR CDR3 was subjected to a first round of RT-PCR using the HTBI primer set and the Qiagen OneStep RT-PCR kit. TCRdb ran its own pipeline on the public reads, namely fastp trimming at Q25 and MiXCR clone calling, and kept in-frame beta chains. Duplicate CDR3 protein sequences are folded into a single record with the most common DNA and genes. This sample gives 660,000 or so distinct CDR3 sequences in total; about 45% of them show up just once. The ten largest make up 6.5% to 9% of the sample. Specimen: peripheral blood or thyroid tissue (not recorded which). The receptors come from an adult man with Graves' disease, either hyperthyroidism or ophthalmopathy (not recorded which).

The sample holds many counts of this clonotype. This chain links TRBV20-1 with TRBJ1-1; D gene unclear. Germline-derived CDR1 and CDR2 are DFQATT and SNEGSKA (reference sequence). V was clipped by 3 bases and J by 2 bases, with 13 bases between them. CDR3 size: 14 residues. The CDR3 reads CSASSSDGNTEAFF. For the CDR3, the DNA is TGCAGTGCTAGTTCCTCGGACGGTAACACTGAAGCTTTCTTT.

The chain has TRBV7-2 and TRBJ1-2; D is uncertain. Germline V gene data show CDR1 as SGHTA and CDR2 as FQGNSA. The V end was cut by 1 base, the J end by 9 bases, with 15 bases between. The CDR3 totals 14 residues. The CDR3 sequence is CASSLGWQEYRYTF. Written as DNA, the CDR3 is TGTGCCAGCAGCTTAGGCTGGCAGGAGTATCGCTACACCTTC.

This clonotype was recorded at least ten times. The CDR3 nucleotides are TGTGCCAGCAGTGGCCAGGGGGCACAAGAGACCCAGTACTTC. Amino acid sequence: CASSGQGAQETQYF. J is TRBJ2-5 and V is TRBV7-9, with TRBD1 matching 8 bases. CDR1 and CDR2 from the germline V gene are SEHNR and FQNEAQ (reference sequence). The CDR3 is 14 residues long. J was trimmed by 2 bases and V by 6 bases; bases with no gene match: 5. The entire variable domain, with the rest obtained from reference TRBV7-9 and TRBJ2-5, is as follows: DTGVSQNPRHKITKRGQNVTFRCDPISEHNRLYWYRQTLGQGPEFLTYFQNEAQLEKSRLLSDRFSAERPKGSFSTLEIQRTEQGDSAMYLCASSGQGAQETQYFGPGTRLLVL.

This clonotype has ten or more counts. The chain links TRBV2 to TRBJ1-4, with D possibly matching TRBD1 (5 bases). CDR3 length equals 13 residues. V gave up 7 bases and J gave up 1 base, with 7 bases separating them. Germline V CDR1 and CDR2: SNHLY, FYNNEI. The CDR3 coding sequence is TGTGCCAGCAATGGGGGAACTAATGAAAAACTGTTTTTT. Encoded protein: CASNGGTNEKLFF.

The rearrangement joins TRBV6-5 to TRBJ1-3, with D unresolved. This CDR3 is built from 13 residues. V dropped 6 bases and J dropped 8 bases, with 14 bases sitting between them. In germline, CDR1 is MNHEY, CDR2 SVGAGI. The CDR3 protein is CASRRGNPDTIYF. CDR3 nucleotides: TGTGCCAGCAGACGCGGGAATCCTGACACCATATATTTT.

The chain has TRBV7-3 and TRBJ1-6; tentative D call: TRBD1 (5 bases). The germline V and J ends were trimmed by 1 base and 8 bases, with 9 bases remaining between them. Germline lookup yields CDR1 SGHTA and CDR2 FQGTGA. The CDR3 loop spans 14 amino acids. The CDR3 nucleotides are TGTGCCAGCAGCTTAATGGGGCGGGATTCACCCCTCCACTTT. Its protein is CASSLMGRDSPLHF.

The chain joins TRBV29-1 to TRBJ1-2, with unresolved D. In germline, CDR1 is SQVTM, CDR2 ANQGSEA. The length of the CDR3 is 11 residues. V lost 8 bases and J lost 3, with 10 bases in between. The CDR3 reads CSLAWDYGYTF. CDR3 sequence (DNA): TGCAGCTTGGCCTGGGACTATGGCTACACCTTC. Together with reference TRBV29-1 and TRBJ1-2, the CDR3 gives the full variable domain: SAVISQKPSRDICQRGTSLTIQCQVDSQVTMMFWYRQQPGQSLTLIATANQGSEATYESGFVIDKFPISRPNLTFSTLTVSNMSPEDSSIYLCSLAWDYGYTFGSGTRLTVV.

V gene TRBV24-1 combines with J gene TRBJ1-2; 9 bases line up with TRBD1. CDR3 length equals 13 residues. Trimming at V came to 4 bases and at J to 8 bases, leaving 4 bases not matched to a gene. The germline V gene has CDR1 KGHDR and CDR2 SFDVKD. The CDR3 bases are TGTGCCACCAGTGAGACAGGGACAGGGGGCTACACCTTC. This translates into CATSETGTGGYTF.

The chain uses TRBV5-1 and TRBJ1-2; D is undetermined. The CDR3 runs to 14 residues. V lost 0 bases to trimming and J lost 3 bases, with 9 bases between them. Looked up from germline, CDR1 is SGHRS and CDR2 is YFSETQ. The CDR3: CASSLDPMYYGYTF. Written as DNA, the CDR3 is TGCGCCAGCAGCTTGGACCCGATGTACTATGGCTACACCTTC.

As concerns this clonotype: A read error may be the cause here, since a much bigger clone is one base away. This chain joins TRBV10-3 and TRBJ1-2, with D unresolved. The CDR3 spans 14 residues. CDR1 and CDR2 from the germline V gene are ENHRY and SYGVKD. V was cut by 4 bases and J by 6 bases, with 15 bases left in between. Here the CDR3 DNA reads TGTGCCATCAGTGGCCCCCGGGCATCGGATGGCTACACCTTC. It encodes CAISGPRASDGYTF.

Ten or more counts support this clonotype. The V gene is TRBV7-9, the J gene TRBJ2-5; D gene unclear. Germline assignment: CDR1 SEHNR and CDR2 FQNEAQ (reference sequence). Trimming took 4 bases from V and 5 from J, leaving 14 bases between them. This CDR3 contains 14 residues. The CDR3 spells CASSSPTGGETQYF. CDR3 sequence (DNA): TGTGCCAGCAGCTCCCCGACCGGTGGGGAGACCCAGTACTTC.